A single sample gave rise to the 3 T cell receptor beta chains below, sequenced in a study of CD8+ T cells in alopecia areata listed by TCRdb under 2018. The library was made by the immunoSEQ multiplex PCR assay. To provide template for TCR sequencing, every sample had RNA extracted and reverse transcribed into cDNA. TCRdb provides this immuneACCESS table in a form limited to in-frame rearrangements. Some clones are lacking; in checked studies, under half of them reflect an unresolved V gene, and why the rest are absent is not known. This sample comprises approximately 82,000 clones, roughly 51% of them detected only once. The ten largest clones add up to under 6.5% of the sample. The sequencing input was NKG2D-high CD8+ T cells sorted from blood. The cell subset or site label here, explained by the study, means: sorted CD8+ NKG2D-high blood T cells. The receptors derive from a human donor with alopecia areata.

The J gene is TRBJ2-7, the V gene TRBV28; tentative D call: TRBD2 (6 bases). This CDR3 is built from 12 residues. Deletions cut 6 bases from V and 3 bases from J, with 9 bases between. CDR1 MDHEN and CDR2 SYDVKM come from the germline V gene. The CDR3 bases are TGTGCCAGCAGATTTAGCGGCTACGAGCAGTACTTC. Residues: CASRFSGYEQYF.

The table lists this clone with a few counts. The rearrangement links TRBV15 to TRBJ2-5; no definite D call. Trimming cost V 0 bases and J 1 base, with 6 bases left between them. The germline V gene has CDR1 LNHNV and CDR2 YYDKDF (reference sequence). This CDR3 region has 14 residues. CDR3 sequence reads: CATSRDSVQETQYF. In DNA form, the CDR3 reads TGTGCCACCAGCAGAGATTCAGTCCAAGAGACCCAGTACTTC. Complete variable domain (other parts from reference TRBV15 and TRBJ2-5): DAMVIQNPRYQVTQFGKPVTLSCSQTLNHNVMYWYQQKSSQAPKLLFHYYDKDFNNEADTPDNFQSRRPNTSFCFLDIRSPGLGDTAMYLCATSRDSVQETQYFGPGTRLLVL.

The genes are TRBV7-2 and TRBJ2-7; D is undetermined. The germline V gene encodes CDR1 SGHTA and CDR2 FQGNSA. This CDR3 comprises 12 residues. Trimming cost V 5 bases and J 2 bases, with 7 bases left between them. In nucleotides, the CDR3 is TGTGCCAGCAGCCCATTAGCCTACGAGCAGTACTTC. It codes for CASSPLAYEQYF.